This T cell receptor (beta chain) was observed in a study of cytomegalovirus exposure and HLA in healthy donors. Assay used: immunoSEQ multiplex PCR; TCRdb lists only in-frame clones, some missing. This table holds around 71,000 clones, roughly 94% found once. The V end lost 7 bases, the J end lost 1 base, and 19 bases lay between the germline ends. CDR3 size: 16 residues. The germline gives CDR1 SEHNR, CDR2 FQNEAQ (reference sequence). Concerning this clone: No antigen is known for it.

Points from the study as a whole: As was reported, the classifier diagnosed cytomegalovirus status with high specificity and sensitivity. There were under 200 TCR beta chains listed as cytomegalovirus-associated. Rare TCR sequences dominated, though some public TCRs recurred in many donors.

This TCR was recovered from a man aged 18 to 29 in good health and CMV-seropositive. The chain recombines TRBV7-9 with TRBJ1-1; the D gene is possibly TRBD1 (6 bases). The sample comprised PBMCs. The DNA of the CDR3 is TGTGCCAGCATAACTCAACCCGGGGGGCCGAACACTGAAGCTTTCTTT. It translates to CASITQPGGPNTEAFF.